The entry that follows covers one TCR beta chain sequence. No antigen is known for it. This table comes from immunoSEQ multiplex PCR, and its TCRdb copy is limited to in-frame clones, with some not included. The sample includes roughly 9,900 clones, roughly 80% of them seen just once. This record belongs to a study of follicular helper T cells after annual influenza vaccination. The CDR3 is made up of 15 amino acids. CDR1 and CDR2 (germline): LNHDA, SQIVND (reference sequence). The V and J ends lost 10 bases and 7 bases, in that order; junction bases with no gene match: 13. Findings and limits, study-wide: Day 7 ICOS+CD38+ clones were most often found later in ICOS-CD38- cTfh cells. Recurrent ICOS+CD38+ cTfh clonotypes included tetramer and AIM influenza-specific ones. ICOS+CD38+ cTfh clonality tracked population frequency, and its change tracked circulating plasmablast change.

Regarding time point: 2013-2014 season, 7 days after vaccination. The chain joins TRBV19 to TRBJ2-1, with 10 positions matching TRBD2. The TCR originated in an adult who received the influenza vaccine. The source material was CXCR5- memory CD4+ T cells sorted from blood, sampled 7 days after influenza vaccination. CDR3 sequence: CATSSGRALGNEQFF. The CDR3, as DNA: TGTGCCACCTCAAGCGGGAGGGCCCTTGGGAATGAGCAGTTCTTC.